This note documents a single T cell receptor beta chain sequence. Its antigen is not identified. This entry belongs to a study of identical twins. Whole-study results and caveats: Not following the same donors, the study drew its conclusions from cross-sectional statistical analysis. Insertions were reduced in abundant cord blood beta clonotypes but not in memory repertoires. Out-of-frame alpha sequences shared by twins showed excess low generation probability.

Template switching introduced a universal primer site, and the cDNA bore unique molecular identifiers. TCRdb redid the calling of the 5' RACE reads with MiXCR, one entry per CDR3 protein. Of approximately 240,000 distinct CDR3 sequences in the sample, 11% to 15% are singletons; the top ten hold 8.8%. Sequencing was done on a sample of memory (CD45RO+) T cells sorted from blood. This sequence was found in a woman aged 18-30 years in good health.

For the CDR3, the DNA is TGCAGTGCCGGAACGGGGGGCCAGAAAAATGAGCAGTTCTTC. Residues: CSAGTGGQKNEQFF. The chain is built from TRBV20-1 and TRBJ2-1; possible D gene TRBD2, 7 bases. The CDR3 runs 14 residues. Germline V gene sequence: CDR1 DFQATT, CDR2 SNEGSKA (reference sequence). Trimming removed 6 bases at V and 7 bases at J, with 19 bases between.